What follows describes a single T cell receptor beta chain. TCRdb's table, derived via immunoSEQ multiplex PCR, lists solely in-frame clones and lacks some. The sample records tens of thousands of clones, around 91% being singletons. This sample was included in a study of T cell changes during pregnancy in multiple sclerosis. The CDR3 has 16 amino acids. Germline-derived CDR1 and CDR2 are LNHDA and SQIVND (reference sequence). Losses at the gene ends were 2 bases for V and 2 bases for J; bases not matched to a gene: 8. This chain joins TRBV19 and TRBJ2-7; 8 bases match TRBD1. The source is a female donor in good health, enrolled as a control in a pregnancy study. Sequenced material: peripheral blood, taken in the third trimester of pregnancy. The CDR3 coding sequence is TGTGCCAGTAGTATACTCGGGCAGGGGGCGACCTACGAGCAGTACTTC. This translates into CASSILGQGATYEQYF.